This section outlines one TCR beta chain sequence together with its context. TCRdb itself ran the RT-PCR reads through MiXCR, one entry per CDR3 protein. The sample records almost 700,000 distinct CDR3 sequences, over 12% being singletons. The CDR3 sequence is 13 residues long. V was clipped by 0 bases and J by 3 bases, with 4 bases between them. Germline assignment: CDR1 LGHNA and CDR2 YNFKEQ. Sequencing input: memory CD4+ T cells from blood. The chain is built from TRBV4-2 and TRBJ2-3; D gene ambiguous. The TCR was taken from a female donor in good health, serving as a healthy control. In nucleotides, the CDR3 is TGTGCCAGCAGCCAAGAATTTACAGATACGCAGTATTTT. Translating it yields CASSQEFTDTQYF.